These T cell receptor beta chains were read from a single sample in a study of PD-1 blockade in classical Hodgkin lymphoma. The repertoire was sequenced with immunoSEQ multiplex PCR; TCRdb's copy has only in-frame clones and lacks some. The table has some 95,000 clones, 89% seen once. Sequencing used peripheral blood mononuclear cells (PBMCs), obtained before the second cycle of nivolumab. Receptors were obtained from a human donor with classical Hodgkin lymphoma. Both conserved end residues are part of each CDR3. Fields, in order: V gene, J gene, D gene, CDR3 DNA, CDR3 protein. D genes are given only for firm matches.

>TRBV5-1|TRBJ1-1|TRBD1
TGCGCCAGCAGGACAGGGACAGGGGGCGGTGAAGCTTTCTTT
CASRTGTGGGEAFF
>TRBV4-2|TRBJ2-7|TRBD2
TGTGCCAGCAGCCGCGGGACTAGCGGGAAAGGGGTCTACGAGCAGTACTTC
CASSRGTSGKGVYEQYF
>TRBV27|TRBJ1-5|-
TGTGCCAGCAGTTTATTAGGCCGGGACAATCAGCCCCAGCATTTT
CASSLLGRDNQPQHF
>TRBV16|TRBJ1-4|-
TGTGCCAGCAGCCACGGGGACAACCAGAGGAAACTGTTTTTT
CASSHGDNQRKLFF
>TRBV9|TRBJ1-2|TRBD1
TGTGCCAGCAGCGCCCCCGGACAGGTAACCGGCTACACCTTC
CASSAPGQVTGYTF
>TRBV27|TRBJ2-3|-
TGTGCCTCTAAGCCCACACCAGATACGCAGTATTTT
CASKPTPDTQYF
>TRBV7-9|TRBJ1-2|-
TGTGCCAGCAGCCCAATCTCGGGGAGCCATGGCTACACCTTC
CASSPISGSHGYTF
>TRBV28|TRBJ1-5|TRBD1
TGTGCCAGCAGGGACAGGGGCCAGGCCTATCAGCCCCAGCATTTT
CASRDRGQAYQPQHF
>TRBV19|TRBJ1-5|TRBD1
TGTGCCAGTAAGACAGGGAACAATCAGCCCCAGCATTTT
CASKTGNNQPQHF
>TRBV27|TRBJ2-2|TRBD2
TGTGCCAGCAGTCACCTGACTAGCGGGAGCCCAGCCACCGGGGAGCTGTTTTTT
CASSHLTSGSPATGELFF
>TRBV2|TRBJ1-5|-
TGTGCCAGCAGTGATGCTGCTCCAGGCTACGGCAATCAGCCCCAGCATTTT
CASSDAAPGYGNQPQHF
>TRBV27|TRBJ2-5|TRBD2
TGTGCCAGCAGCCCTGGGACTAGCGGGAAAGAGACCCAGTACTTC
CASSPGTSGKETQYF